This T cell receptor (beta chain) was captured in a study of blood T cells in healthy people across ages. General study results and limits: Donor CMV status, an unknown factor, possibly confounded changes in expanded clonotypes. Per million T cells, the diversity of TCR beta decreased roughly linearly as age advanced.

The authors ran a second PCR of roughly 6 to 12 cycles using a sample-barcoded 5' primer and a J-beta primer mix. TCRdb recomputed calls from the 5' RACE reads with MiXCR, one row per CDR3 protein. This table has about 1,400,000 distinct CDR3 sequences, around 42% appearing once. In its sample, this clonotype was seen a few times. Its specificity is unknown. Trimming at V came to 3 bases and at J to 5 bases, leaving 15 bases not matched to a gene. CDR1 is MGHRA, CDR2 YSYEKL, per germline. The CDR3 contains 19 residues. Sequencing input: blood. The gene calls are TRBV4-1 and TRBJ2-3; 12 nucleotides match TRBD2. This sequence was found in a young woman in good health. For the CDR3, the DNA is TGCGCCAGCAGCCACCTGACTAGCGGGAGACCTAACGGAGGAGATACGCAGTATTTT. This sequence encodes CASSHLTSGRPNGGDTQYF.